This T cell receptor beta chain stems from a study of Graves' ophthalmopathy and Graves' hyperthyroidism (dated by TCRdb to 2016 to 2019). About the investigation overall: Peripheral blood was collected at initial diagnosis, prior to any treatment. Following sample collection, hyperthyroidism patients were given methimazole at a starting dose of 30 mg daily, and ophthalmopathy patients were given high-dose intravenous methylprednisolone. The study used TCR beta repertoire signatures to distinguish Graves' ophthalmopathy from Graves' hyperthyroidism and to predict progression to ophthalmopathy. In total, 135 blood samples were TCR-sequenced: 43 ophthalmopathy, over 70 hyperthyroidism and some 17 hyperthyroidism-to-ophthalmopathy patients. T-cell repertoires of thyroid tissue and blood were compared in more than five hyperthyroidism patients. To explore V-J signatures that separate ophthalmopathy from hyperthyroidism, a discovery set of about a hundred patients was enrolled, consisting of 43 with ophthalmopathy and roughly 59 with stable hyperthyroidism. For independent validation, a separate cohort was made up of 18 hyperthyroidism patients plus 17 patients who later progressed from hyperthyroidism to ophthalmopathy.

V is clipped by 7 bases and J by 2 bases, and the sequence between their germline boundaries is 11 bases long. The CDR3, cysteine through phenylalanine, is 13 amino acids long. The only DNA kept is the CDR3, 39 bases in frame from the first base. CDR1 and CDR2, looked up from the germline V gene, are MNHEY and SVGAGI. Ophthalmopathy patients were characterized by moderately to severely active disease, a Clinical Activity Score of at least 3, a NOSPECS grade of at least 4, and a disease duration under 3 months. Patients with other autoimmune diseases, uncontrolled infections, pregnancy or lactation were excluded from the study. Diagnosis relied on clinical symptoms, serum thyroxine, TRAb, thyroid ultrasound and orbital computed tomography. Ficoll-Paque density gradient centrifugation was used to isolate PBMCs from about 10 ml of fresh peripheral blood. Trizol reagent was used to extract the total RNA, and its quality was then checked on an Agilent 2100 Bioanalyzer.

For repertoire sequencing, TCR beta CDR3 regions were amplified from RNA transcripts. A first-round RT-PCR used HTBI primers with the Qiagen OneStep RT-PCR kit, followed by a second-round multiplex PCR, size selection and purification. Sequencing of the libraries was carried out on an Illumina HiSeq2000 in paired-end mode with 100 bp reads. The study's processing was this. SOAPnuke was used to process the reads, removing any read that contained adapters or uncalled bases, had a mean Phred below 15, or lacked an exact match to the constant primer or identifier. COPE v1.2.5 was used to merge the high-quality paired reads. Each unique nucleotide sequence was defined as a clonotype, and clonotypes were aligned to IMGT TRB V, D and J references with MiTCR v1.1. The analysis was limited to V-J combinations with a frequency above 0.0001, which together covered approximately 99% of repertoires. For each V-J combination, a TCR clonal expansion and chaos score was defined as the ratio of F50 clonal expansion to chaos observed in the TCRdist matrix. Welch's t-statistics and random forest were used to narrow the features down to more than 10 V-J combinations, which were then fed into a naive Bayes classifier. Thyroid-blood repertoire similarity was quantified with the Morisita-Horn index. The public reads were reprocessed in TCRdb via fastp at Q25 and MiXCR, keeping in-frame beta chains. Each record represents a unique CDR3 protein, reported with the most common genes and DNA among its rows. These V and J calls originate from TCRdb's pipeline instead of the authors' own analysis. The sample table shows around 660,000 distinct CDR3 sequences, and more than 40% are seen once. The ten largest account for 3% to 3.5% of the sample.

This clonotype has ten or more counts. Its antigen is unknown. The record has no base qualities; no much larger clone is one base away. The research as a whole found: In validation, the model predicted ophthalmopathy progression with 55% to 71% sensitivity and approximately 78% specificity; some 13 predicted patients were CT-confirmed with GO in a median of about 6.2 months. In cross-validation, the 13-signature model distinguished ophthalmopathy from stable hyperthyroidism with about 89% sensitivity and roughly 84% specificity, while in the test set the corresponding values were about 80% and 75%. Most expanded thyroid clonotypes with frequency above 0.001 were also detected in blood, suggesting blood repertoires may reflect the thyroid immune response. No statistical method was used to predetermine the sample size, and group allocation was not hidden from the investigators.

Sequencing used peripheral blood. The rearrangement combines TRBV6-5 with TRBJ1-2, with a weak D call of TRBD1 (6 bases match). This clonotype was obtained from an adult man with Graves' ophthalmopathy. The CDR3 sequence is CASTQGQNYGYTF. The nucleotide sequence reads TGTGCCAGCACCCAGGGGCAGAACTATGGCTACACCTTC.